This TCR beta chain was documented in a study of beta chain features in type 1 diabetes. Findings and limits, study-wide: Significant though moderate, a shortening of TCRB CDR3s appeared in all four CD4+ subsets of Type 1 diabetes patients.

The study reverse transcribed the entire isolated RNA, so it sequenced expressed TCRB transcripts. Here immunoSEQ multiplex PCR was the method, and the copy in TCRdb shows in-frame clones only, minus some. There are 350,000 to 450,000 clones in the sample; over 12% occur only once, and 0.019% lies in the top ten. The authors took one heparinised blood draw, averaging roughly 100 mL, from each donor. All of the sorted populations showed purity greater than 98%. As to this clone: Its antigen is not known.

The CDR3 runs 14 residues. Trimming removed 5 bases from V and 2 bases from J; junction bases left unmatched: 4. Germline loops: CDR1 SNHLY, CDR2 FYNNEI. The rearrangement links TRBV2 to TRBJ2-7, with 9 bases matching TRBD2. What was sequenced was naive CD4+ T cells from blood. This TCR came from a woman aged 18-35 years in good health. Here the CDR3 reads CASSLAGPPYEQYF. CDR3 DNA: TGTGCCAGCAGTCTAGCGGGACCTCCCTACGAGCAGTACTTC.